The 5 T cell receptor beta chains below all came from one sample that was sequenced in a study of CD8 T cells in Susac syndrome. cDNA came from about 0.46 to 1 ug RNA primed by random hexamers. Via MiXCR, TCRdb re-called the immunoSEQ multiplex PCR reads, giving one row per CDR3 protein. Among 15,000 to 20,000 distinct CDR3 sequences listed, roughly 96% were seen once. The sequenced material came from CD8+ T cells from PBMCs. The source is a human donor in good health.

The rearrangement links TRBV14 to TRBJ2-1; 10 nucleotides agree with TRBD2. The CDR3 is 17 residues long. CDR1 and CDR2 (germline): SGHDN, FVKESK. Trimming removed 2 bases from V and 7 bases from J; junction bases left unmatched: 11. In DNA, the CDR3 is TGTGCCAGCAGCCAATTTAGGGAGCGGGAGGGCTCGAATGAGCAGTTCTTC. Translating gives CASSQFREREGSNEQFF.

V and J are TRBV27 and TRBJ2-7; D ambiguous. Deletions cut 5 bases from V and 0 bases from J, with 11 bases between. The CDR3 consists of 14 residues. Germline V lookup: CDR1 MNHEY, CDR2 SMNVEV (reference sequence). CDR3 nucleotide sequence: TGTGCCAGCAGTGCCCAAGGGTCCTCCTACGAGCAGTACTTC. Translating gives CASSAQGSSYEQYF.

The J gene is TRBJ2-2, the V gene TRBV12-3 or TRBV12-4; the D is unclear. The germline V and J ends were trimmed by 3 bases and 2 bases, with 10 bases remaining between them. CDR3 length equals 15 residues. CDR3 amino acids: CASSFQMGNTGELFF. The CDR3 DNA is TGTGCCAGCAGTTTCCAAATGGGCAACACCGGGGAGCTGTTTTTT.

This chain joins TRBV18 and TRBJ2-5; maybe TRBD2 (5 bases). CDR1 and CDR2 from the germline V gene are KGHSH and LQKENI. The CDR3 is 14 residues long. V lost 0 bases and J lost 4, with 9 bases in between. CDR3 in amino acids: CASSPPGRGETQYF. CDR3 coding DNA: TGTGCCAGCTCACCACCAGGGAGAGGAGAGACCCAGTACTTC.

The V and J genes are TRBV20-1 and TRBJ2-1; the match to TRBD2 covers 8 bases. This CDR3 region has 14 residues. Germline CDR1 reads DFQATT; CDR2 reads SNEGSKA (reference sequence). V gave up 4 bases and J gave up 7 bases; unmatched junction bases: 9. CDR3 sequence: CSATLSGSWNEQFF. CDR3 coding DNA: TGCAGTGCTACCCTCAGCGGGAGTTGGAATGAGCAGTTCTTC.